This T cell receptor (beta chain) came from a study of early stage breast cancer tumors. Study information: Most invasive tumors, about 80% of the 16, were ER+/PR+/HER2-. Seven to nine ER+/PR+/HER2- tumors were invasive ductal; four were invasive lobular. Whole-study findings and limits: Tumors had about 2.4-fold higher T cell density and higher clonality than adjacent normal breast tissue.

Libraries were prepared by immunoSEQ multiplex PCR; TCRdb keeps only in-frame clonotypes and omits some of them. Of 39,000 or so clones detected, about two thirds appear once; the ten largest clones hold 5.5% to 8%. Turning to this clone: Its target is unknown.

Material: blood. This TCR derives from a person aged 45-60 years with breast cancer.

The CDR3 bases are TGTGCCAGCAGCGTTGGGACTAAAATCGAGACCCAGTACTTC. This translates into CASSVGTKIETQYF. V and J are TRBV7-2 and TRBJ2-5; 7 positions agree with TRBD2. Per germline, CDR1 SGHTA and CDR2 FQGNSA. V gave up 5 bases and J gave up 5 bases; unmatched junction bases: 8. CDR3 length: 14 amino acids.